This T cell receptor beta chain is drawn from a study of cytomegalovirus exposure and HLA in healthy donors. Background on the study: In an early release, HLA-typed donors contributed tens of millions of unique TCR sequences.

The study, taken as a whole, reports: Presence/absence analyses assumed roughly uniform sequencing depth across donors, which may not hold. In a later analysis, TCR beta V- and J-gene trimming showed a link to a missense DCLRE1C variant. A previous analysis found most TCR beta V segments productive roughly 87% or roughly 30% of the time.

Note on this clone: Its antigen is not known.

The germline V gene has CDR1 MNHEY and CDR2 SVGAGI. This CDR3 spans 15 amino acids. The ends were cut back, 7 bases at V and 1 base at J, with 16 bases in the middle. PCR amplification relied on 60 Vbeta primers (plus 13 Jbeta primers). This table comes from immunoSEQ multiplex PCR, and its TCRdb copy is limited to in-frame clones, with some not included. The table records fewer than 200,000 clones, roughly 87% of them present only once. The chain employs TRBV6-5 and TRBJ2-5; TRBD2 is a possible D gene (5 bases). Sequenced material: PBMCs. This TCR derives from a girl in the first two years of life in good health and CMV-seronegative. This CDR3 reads CASTRGRVGQETQYF. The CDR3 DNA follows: TGTGCCAGCACTCGAGGGCGGGTAGGCCAAGAGACCCAGTACTTC.